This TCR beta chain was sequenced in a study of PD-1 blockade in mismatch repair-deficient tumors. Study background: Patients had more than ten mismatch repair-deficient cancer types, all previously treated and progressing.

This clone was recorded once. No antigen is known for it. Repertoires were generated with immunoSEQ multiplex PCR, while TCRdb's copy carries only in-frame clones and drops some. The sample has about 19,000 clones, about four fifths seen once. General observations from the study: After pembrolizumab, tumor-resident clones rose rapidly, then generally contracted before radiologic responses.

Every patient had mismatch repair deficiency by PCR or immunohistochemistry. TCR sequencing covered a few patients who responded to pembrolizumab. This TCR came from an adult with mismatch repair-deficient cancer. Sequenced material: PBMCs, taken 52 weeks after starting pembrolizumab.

The CDR3 loop is CASTAGGYNEQFF. The DNA of the CDR3 is TGTGCCAGCACCGCGGGGGGATACAATGAGCAGTTCTTC. The genes are TRBV28 and TRBJ2-1; 8 positions match TRBD2. Germline V CDR1 and CDR2: MDHEN, SYDVKM. The CDR3 totals 13 residues. V lost 7 bases and J lost 4; bases outside the gene matches: 3.